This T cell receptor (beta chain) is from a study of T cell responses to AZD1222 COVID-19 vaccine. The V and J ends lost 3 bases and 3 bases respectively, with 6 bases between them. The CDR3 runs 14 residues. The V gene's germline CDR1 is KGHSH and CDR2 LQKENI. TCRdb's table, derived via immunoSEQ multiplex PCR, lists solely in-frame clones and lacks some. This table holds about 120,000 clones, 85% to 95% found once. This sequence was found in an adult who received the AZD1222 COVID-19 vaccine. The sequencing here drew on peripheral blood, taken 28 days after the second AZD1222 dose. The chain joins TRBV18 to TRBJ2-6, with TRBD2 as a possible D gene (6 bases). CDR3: CASSPEGGANVLTF. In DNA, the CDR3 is TGTGCCAGCTCACCGGAGGGTGGGGCCAACGTCCTGACTTTC. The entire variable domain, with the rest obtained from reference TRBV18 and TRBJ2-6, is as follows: NAGVMQNPRHLVRRRGQEARLRCSPMKGHSHVYWYRQLPEEGLKFMVYLQKENIIDESGMPKERFSAEFPKEGPSILRIQQVVRGDSAAYFCASSPEGGANVLTFGAGSRLTVL.